The 14 T cell receptor beta chains in this list originate from one sample, sequenced in a study of radiotherapy plus CTLA-4 blockade in lung cancer (dated by TCRdb to 2017 to 2018). To prepare the library, the immunoSEQ multiplex PCR assay was applied. TCRdb limited this immuneACCESS table to in-frame rearrangements with V and J called. A share of clones is missing; checked studies link under half to unresolved V genes, and the rest is unexplained. The sample table lists roughly 45,000 clones, roughly 63% of them with a count of one. The ten largest make up around 18% of the sample. The material was peripheral blood, obtained from a patient treated with radiotherapy plus ipilimumab. These TCRs come from a human donor with non-small cell lung cancer who had a partial response to radiotherapy plus ipilimumab.

The V and J genes are TRBV19 and TRBJ2-3; 11 bases are shared with TRBD2. This CDR3 region has 17 residues. The J segment lost 1 base and the V segment lost 7 bases, leaving 10 bases of the junction unmatched. Germline V CDR1 and CDR2: LNHDA, SQIVND (reference sequence). The CDR3 protein is CASKAASGGFGTDTQYF. In DNA, the CDR3 is TGTGCCAGTAAGGCGGCTAGCGGGGGGTTCGGCACAGATACGCAGTATTTT.

This clone was counted between two and nine times. The CDR3 nucleotides are TGCGCCAGCAATCGGGATCTTTCTGGGGCCAACGTCCTGACTTTC. Protein sequence: CASNRDLSGANVLTF. V gene TRBV5-1 combines with J gene TRBJ2-6; D possibly corresponds to TRBD2 (5 bases). Germline loops: CDR1 SGHRS, CDR2 YFSETQ. V gave up 6 bases and J gave up 1 base, with 11 bases separating them. The CDR3 has 15 residues.

The chain carries TRBV14 and TRBJ1-4; D unresolved. V lost 3 bases and J lost 4, with 9 bases in between. CDR3 length: 14 amino acids. Germline V gene lookup returns CDR1 SGHDN and CDR2 FVKESK. CDR3 sequence (DNA): TGTGCCAGCAGCCACCCCGGACTTAATGAAAAACTGTTTTTT. Translating it yields CASSHPGLNEKLFF.

This clone was found a few times. The J gene is TRBJ2-7, the V gene TRBV7-3; D is perhaps TRBD2 (6 bases). The germline V gene encodes CDR1 SGHTA and CDR2 FQGTGA. V lost 1 base, J lost 3 bases, and 13 bases lay in between. The CDR3 is 15 amino acids. CDR3 nucleotides: TGTGCCAGCAGCTTAAGGGACTGGGGCGGCTACGAGCAGTACTTC. This gives the protein CASSLRDWGGYEQYF.

Here the CDR3 DNA reads TGTGCCAGCAGCTTAGTTATGGGGGAGGACGAGCAGTACTTC. Translated: CASSLVMGEDEQYF. The chain has TRBV11-1 and TRBJ2-7, with TRBD2 as a possible D gene (6 bases). Between the trimmed V and J ends, which lost 1 base and 5 bases, there was a span of 12 bases. The CDR3 loop spans 14 amino acids. Germline CDR1 SGHAT, CDR2 FQDESV (reference sequence). Combining the CDR3 with reference TRBV11-1 and TRBJ2-7 gives the whole variable domain EAEVAQSPRYKITEKSQAVAFWCDPISGHATLYWYRQILGQGPELLVQFQDESVVDDSQLPKDRFSAERLKGVDSTLKIQPAELGDSAMYLCASSLVMGEDEQYFGPGTRLTVT.

As DNA, the CDR3 is TGCGCCAGCAGCTTGGACCTTATCGGACAGGGTGGTTCTAGGAAACTGTTTTTT. Residues: CASSLDLIGQGGSRKLFF. The chain has TRBV5-1 and TRBJ1-4, with 8 bases identical to TRBD1. The CDR3 runs 18 residues. CDR1 SGHRS and CDR2 YFSETQ come from the germline V gene. The J segment lost 11 bases and the V segment lost 0 bases, leaving 18 bases of the junction unmatched.

This sequence joins TRBV4-3 and TRBJ2-7; 7 nucleotides match TRBD2. This CDR3 is built from 13 residues. Trimming removed 1 base from V and 3 bases from J; junction bases left unmatched: 0. The germline V gene encodes CDR1 LGHNA and CDR2 YSLEER. The DNA of the CDR3 is TGCGCCAGCAGCCAAGGGGGGGGCTACGAGCAGTACTTC. It is translated as CASSQGGGYEQYF.

The V call is TRBV27, the J call TRBJ1-1, with unresolved D. Trimming removed 7 bases from V and 0 bases from J, with 9 bases in between. CDR3 length: 13 amino acids. CDR1 is MNHEY and CDR2 is SMNVEV in the germline V gene (reference sequence). Written as DNA, the CDR3 is TGTGCCAGCAAACGTAGCATGAACACTGAAGCTTTCTTT. It encodes CASKRSMNTEAFF.

The genes are TRBV7-2 and TRBJ2-7, with 10 bases aligning to TRBD1. V shed 5 bases and J 7 bases; nucleotides not matched to a gene: 8. The CDR3 covers 14 residues. Looked up from germline, CDR1 is SGHTA and CDR2 is FQGNSA. The DNA for the CDR3 is TGTGCCAGCAGCGGCCGACAGGGGGCGCGAGAGCAGTACTTC. It encodes CASSGRQGAREQYF.

This chain links TRBV2 with TRBJ2-7, with a possible D match to TRBD1 (5 bases). Trimming stripped 4 bases from V and 0 bases from J, with 10 bases between. Germline V gene data show CDR1 as SNHLY and CDR2 as FYNNEI. The CDR3 is 14 residues long. The CDR3 coding sequence is TGTGCCAGCAGTGGACAGATAAGCTCCTACGAGCAGTACTTC. Amino acid sequence: CASSGQISSYEQYF.

The chain has TRBV6-5 and TRBJ1-4, with TRBD1 identical over 10 bases. The CDR3 is 15 amino acids. Unmatched junction bases numbered 7, after V lost 5 bases and J lost 7 bases. Germline V gives CDR1 MNHEY, CDR2 SVGAGI. The DNA for the CDR3 is TGTGCCAGCAGTCTCCGGGACAGGGGAAGTGAAAAACTGTTTTTT. Translating it yields CASSLRDRGSEKLFF.

V usage is TRBV7-8 and J usage is TRBJ1-2; D may be TRBD1 (6 bases). Trimming removed 2 bases from V and 6 bases from J, with 10 bases in between. Germline V gene data show CDR1 as SGHVS and CDR2 as FQNEAQ. The CDR3 extends over 13 amino acids. The CDR3 is CASSLTQGNGYTF. In DNA, the CDR3 is TGTGCCAGCAGCTTAACACAGGGCAATGGCTACACCTTC. Full variable domain (remainder filled in from reference TRBV7-8 and TRBJ1-2): GAGVSQSPRYKVAKRGQDVALRCDPISGHVSLFWYQQALGQGPEFLTYFQNEAQLDKSGLPSDRFFAERPEGSVSTLKIQRTQQEDSAVYLCASSLTQGNGYTFGSGTRLTVV.

This sequence joins TRBV10-2 and TRBJ2-1, with D tentatively TRBD2 (5 bases). The CDR3 extends over 15 amino acids. Trimming removed 6 bases at V and 1 base at J, with 13 bases between. The germline gives CDR1 WSHSY, CDR2 SAAADI. The CDR3 spells CASSSLGVSYNEQFF. Written as DNA, the CDR3 is TGCGCCAGCAGCTCACTCGGGGTGTCCTACAATGAGCAGTTCTTC.

The V and J genes are TRBV5-3 and TRBJ2-1, with 8 bases lining up with TRBD2. TRBV5-3 is an open reading frame, and its role is uncertain. The CDR3 is 16 residues long. Germline trimming cut 0 bases from V and 0 bases from J; bases unmatched to any gene: 2. This CDR3 is CARSLGTSCSYNEQFF. CDR3 sequence (DNA): TGTGCCAGAAGCTTGGGGACTAGCTGCTCCTACAATGAGCAGTTCTTC.